A selection of T cell receptor beta chains follows, all from one sample in a study of blood T cell repertoires in COVID-19. The protocol was immunoSEQ multiplex PCR, while the TCRdb copy is restricted to in-frame clones and leaves out a portion. The sample holds about 380,000 clones, 85% to 90% seen once. The sequenced sample was peripheral blood. These receptors all come from a man aged 18-30 years with active or convalescent COVID-19. Both conserved end residues are part of each CDR3. The D gene is left open where the match is weak. A clone size is listed for some rows: how often the clone was seen (once, few, many), or a class if it is expanded.

j_call clone_size d_call v_call cdr3_nt cdr3_aa
TRBJ1-1 - TRBD1 TRBV2 TGTGCCAGCAGACAGGGGGAAAGAGCTTTCTTT CASRQGERAFF
TRBJ2-7 - TRBD2 TRBV28 TGTGCCAGCAGTTTATCGAAACCGGGACTAGCGGGAGGCGAGCAGTACTTC CASSLSKPGLAGGEQYF
TRBJ2-5 once - TRBV5-5 TGTGCCAGCAGGTCACTGAGCGGTAAAGAGACCCAGTACTTC CASRSLSGKETQYF
TRBJ2-1 - - TRBV7-6 TGTGCCAGCAGCTTAGGGGCGGGTTCGAATGAGCAGTTCTTC CASSLGAGSNEQFF
TRBJ2-7 - TRBD2 TRBV5-4 TGTGCCAGCAGCTCCTGGGGGCTAGCGGGAGGGGGTGAGCAGTACTTC CASSSWGLAGGGEQYF
TRBJ2-7 - TRBD1 TRBV4-1 TGCGCCAGCAGCCAACCGGGTCGTGGGACAGGGGGGGGCGAGCAGTACTTC CASSQPGRGTGGGEQYF
TRBJ2-2 - TRBD1 TRBV30 TGTGCCTGGAGTCTGGACAGGGCCAACACCGGGGAGCTGTTTTTT CAWSLDRANTGELFF
TRBJ1-3 once - TRBV19 TGTGCCAGTAGTTTGGCAGGGATCTCTGGAAACACCATATATTTT CASSLAGISGNTIYF
TRBJ2-7 - TRBD2 TRBV7-9 TGTGCCAGCAGCCCCCGCGGGGGAGGGGCCTCACCTATTTACGAGCAGTACTTC CASSPRGGGASPIYEQYF
TRBJ2-7 - - TRBV9 TGTGCCAGCAGCGGGACAGAGAATCCCTACGAGCAGTACTTC CASSGTENPYEQYF
TRBJ1-5 - TRBD1 TRBV28 TGTGCCAGCAGTCCAGGACAGGGAACGCAGCCCCAGCATTTT CASSPGQGTQPQHF
TRBJ2-7 - TRBD1 TRBV5-1 TGCGCCAGCAGCTTGGGACAGGGAGTAGACTCCTACGAGCAGTACTTC CASSLGQGVDSYEQYF
TRBJ1-1 - - TRBV25-1 TGTGCCAGCCAGACACGGAACACTGAAGCTTTCTTT CASQTRNTEAFF
TRBJ2-4 - - TRBV28 TGTGCCAGCAGCCTCGTCAGCAGGGGAAACATTCAGTACTTC CASSLVSRGNIQYF
TRBJ2-1 - TRBD1 TRBV9 TGTGCCAGCAGCGTACAAACCGGGACAGGGGGCTTCAATGAGCAGTTCTTC CASSVQTGTGGFNEQFF
TRBJ2-7 once - TRBV7-2 TGTGCCAGCAGCTCGACTAGTTCCCCTAACGAGCAGTACTTC CASSSTSSPNEQYF
TRBJ1-6 - - TRBV11-2 TGTGCCAGCAGCCCAAGGGGTAGTTCACCCCTCCACTTT CASSPRGSSPLHF
TRBJ1-2 - - TRBV18 TGTGCCAGCTCACAGACCCAACAGGGCGGCGGCTACACCTTC CASSQTQQGGGYTF
TRBJ1-1 - - TRBV19 TGTGCCAGTAGTATAGGGGGGGAGAACACTGAAGCTTTCTTT CASSIGGENTEAFF
TRBJ2-1 once - TRBV24-1 TGTGCCACCAGTGAAAGACAGGCACGGGGGCAGTTCTTC CATSERQARGQFF
TRBJ2-2 - TRBD1 TRBV13 TGTGCCAGCAGCTTACCAGGGGGGAACACCGGGGAGCTGTTTTTT CASSLPGGNTGELFF
TRBJ2-7 - TRBD2 TRBV24-1 TGTGCCACCAGTGATTCTACCGGGACTAGCGGCGAGCAGTACTTC CATSDSTGTSGEQYF
TRBJ1-5 - - TRBV2 TGTGCCAGCAGTGAACAGGGCGTCGGCAATCAGCCCCAGCATTTT CASSEQGVGNQPQHF
TRBJ1-2 - - TRBV4-3 TGCGCCAGCAGCCAAGATCAGGGCGCGGGGTCCTATGGCTACACCTTC CASSQDQGAGSYGYTF
TRBJ1-1 - TRBD1 TRBV6-4 TGTGCCAGCAGTGACACCCAAGGGACAGGGAAAGCTTTCTTT CASSDTQGTGKAFF